This TCR beta chain was retrieved from a study of OX40 agonist ivuxolimab in advanced cancers. The CDR3 extends over 15 amino acids. CDR1 is SGHRS and CDR2 is YFSETQ in the germline V gene. The V gene end was trimmed by 5 bases and the J gene end by 1 base; junction bases not matched to a gene: 6. Generated by immunoSEQ multiplex PCR, the TCRdb table keeps only in-frame clones and is missing some. The data contain under 95,000 clones, roughly 93% of them singletons. The chain links TRBV5-1 to TRBJ2-5, with 9 bases matching TRBD2. The sequence came from an adult with an advanced solid tumor such as melanoma, head and neck, liver or kidney cancer. Sequencing used CD4+ or CD8+ T cells sorted from blood, obtained in a trial of the OX40 agonist ivuxolimab. The CDR3 DNA follows: TGCGCCAGCAGTCCCGGGACTAGCAGCCAAGAGACCCAGTACTTC. Encoded protein: CASSPGTSSQETQYF.